This note documents a single T cell receptor beta chain sequence. Its antigen is currently unknown. Other DNA sequences in the sample encode the same CDR3. Vbeta (60) and Jbeta (13) primers were used in the PCR. This table comes from immunoSEQ multiplex PCR, and its TCRdb copy is limited to in-frame clones, with some not included. The sample has 90,000 to 100,000 clones, roughly four fifths seen once; the top ten hold 6% to 8.5%. Germline trimming cut 4 bases from V and 2 bases from J; bases unmatched to any gene: 7. Germline CDR1 SGHTA, CDR2 FQGTGA. This CDR3 comprises 16 residues. The data originate from a study of cytomegalovirus exposure and HLA in healthy donors. Broader study findings: Associated with HLA alleles at 0.05 false discovery rate in a later analysis were 16,951 TCR beta sequences. An observed cluster of highly shared sequence variants was recorded as a likely sequencing artifact. In a later analysis, the majority of CMV-associated beta chains seemingly showed HLA restriction.

The source of this sequence is a female donor in good health and CMV-seronegative. The rearrangement links TRBV7-3 to TRBJ2-3; the match to TRBD2 covers 9 bases. Sequenced material: PBMCs. CDR3 residues: CASSSGLAGNTDTQYF. The DNA for the CDR3 is TGTGCCAGCAGCTCCGGCCTAGCGGGAAACACAGATACGCAGTATTTT.